The rows below give T cell receptor beta chains drawn from one sample of a study of spatial heterogeneity in lung cancer. TCRdb reanalysed the 5' RACE reads using MiXCR and keeps one entry per CDR3 protein. The sample includes around 110,000 distinct CDR3 sequences, 12% of them seen just once. This specimen consisted of PBMCs, obtained at follow-up. These receptors originate from a male donor with early-stage non-small cell lung cancer. Both conserved end residues are part of each CDR3. Each record gives: J gene, V gene, clone size, D gene, CDR3 protein, CDR3 DNA. A D gene is named only where the DNA matches it firmly. Rows may omit the clone size; those that give it use once, few, many or a size class.

TRBJ1-2	TRBV19	NA	NA	CASTMIGRGPYDGYTF	TGTGCCAGTACCATGATAGGGAGGGGCCCTTATGATGGCTACACCTTC
TRBJ2-7	TRBV4-2	few	NA	CASSQGGGKSSYEQYF	TGTGCCAGCAGCCAAGGAGGGGGGAAAAGCTCCTACGAGCAGTACTTC
TRBJ2-7	TRBV20-1	many	TRBD2	CSARRRSGVSYEQYF	TGCAGTGCTAGGAGGCGTAGCGGGGTCTCCTACGAGCAGTACTTC
TRBJ2-2	TRBV4-2	NA	NA	CASSQEAIRDLNTGELFF	TGTGCCAGCAGCCAAGAGGCGATACGGGACTTGAACACCGGGGAGCTGTTTTTT
TRBJ1-5	TRBV30	many	NA	CAWSSLGAASNQPQHF	TGTGCCTGGAGTTCTCTTGGCGCAGCATCCAATCAGCCCCAGCATTTT
TRBJ1-5	TRBV6-6	few	NA	CASRAGDQPQHF	TGTGCCAGCAGGGCAGGGGATCAGCCCCAGCATTTT
TRBJ1-1	TRBV5-1	NA	TRBD1	CASSLEGASEAFF	TGCGCCAGCAGCTTGGAGGGGGCCTCTGAAGCTTTCTTT
TRBJ2-7	TRBV7-9	NA	NA	CASSERGRAYEQYF	TGTGCCAGCAGCGAGAGGGGCAGGGCCTACGAGCAGTACTTC
TRBJ2-2	TRBV12-3/TRBV12-4	many	NA	CASGSRTVTGELFF	TGTGCCAGCGGCTCACGGACGGTCACCGGGGAGCTGTTTTTT
TRBJ2-7	TRBV10-3	NA	NA	CAISDTVGRQNYEQYF	TGTGCCATCAGTGACACCGTCGGGCGGCAGAACTACGAGCAGTACTTC
TRBJ2-7	TRBV29-1	NA	NA	CSVAPPEGESSYEQYF	TGCAGCGTTGCCCCCCCCGAGGGAGAAAGCTCCTACGAGCAGTACTTC
TRBJ1-1	TRBV6-6	many	NA	CASSYDTEAFF	TGTGCCAGCAGTTACGACACTGAAGCTTTCTTT
TRBJ1-2	TRBV20-1	NA	NA	CSGQKANYGYTF	TGCAGTGGACAGAAAGCTAACTATGGCTACACCTTC
TRBJ1-1	TRBV4-3	NA	NA	CASSQEVTMNTEAFF	TGCGCCAGCAGCCAAGAGGTCACGATGAACACTGAAGCTTTCTTT
TRBJ1-1	TRBV29-1	few	TRBD1	CSVTDSGTGGSAFF	TGCAGCGTCACAGACTCGGGGACAGGGGGCTCAGCTTTCTTT
TRBJ2-3	TRBV7-7	NA	TRBD1	CASSQTGGASDTQYF	TGTGCTAGCAGCCAGACAGGGGGCGCGAGCGATACGCAGTATTTT
TRBJ2-4	TRBV7-8	NA	NA	CASSLLGGPLQYF	TGTGCCAGCAGCTTACTTGGGGGCCCCCTTCAGTACTTC
TRBJ1-5	TRBV12-3/TRBV12-4	many	NA	CASSREGQPQHF	TGTGCCAGCAGTCGTGAGGGACAGCCCCAGCATTTT
TRBJ1-5	TRBV27	NA	NA	CASSLFPQGGNQPQHF	TGTGCCAGCAGTTTATTCCCACAGGGCGGCAATCAGCCCCAGCATTTT
TRBJ2-5	TRBV7-8	NA	NA	CASSSSRQTYQETQYF	TGTGCCAGCAGCTCATCGAGACAGACGTACCAAGAGACCCAGTACTTC
TRBJ1-1	TRBV14	NA	NA	CASSQSSGARYSNTEAFF	TGTGCCAGCAGCCAATCCTCAGGGGCCAGATACTCCAACACTGAAGCTTTCTTT
TRBJ2-1	TRBV4-2	many	TRBD2	CASSPWRGVSYNEQFF	TGTGCCAGCAGCCCCTGGCGGGGGGTCTCCTACAATGAGCAGTTCTTC
TRBJ1-6	TRBV11-2	NA	NA	CASSRRGLTAYNSPLHF	TGTGCCAGCAGCCGACGGGGACTGACAGCTTATAATTCACCCCTCCACTTT
TRBJ1-1	TRBV28	many	NA	CASTSGYVTEAFF	TGTGCCAGCACCTCAGGGTATGTGACTGAAGCTTTCTTT
TRBJ1-5	TRBV3-1	NA	TRBD1	CASSQGTGLGNQPQHF	TGTGCCAGCAGCCAAGGGACAGGCCTTGGGAATCAGCCCCAGCATTTT
TRBJ1-3	TRBV4-3	few	NA	CASSQEISSTSSGNTIYF	TGCGCCAGCAGCCAAGAAATTTCCTCGACGAGCTCTGGAAACACCATATATTTT
TRBJ1-1	TRBV11-3	few	NA	CASSSRIGLEAFF	TGTGCCAGCAGCTCGCGGATTGGCCTTGAAGCTTTCTTT
TRBJ2-1	TRBV7-7	NA	NA	CASSPRTGTNNEQFF	TGTGCTAGCAGCCCCCGGACCGGGACAAACAATGAGCAGTTCTTC
TRBJ1-5	TRBV19	many	NA	CASMGGFVSNQPQHF	TGTGCCAGTATGGGAGGGTTTGTTAGCAATCAGCCCCAGCATTTT
TRBJ2-7	TRBV12-3/TRBV12-4	few	TRBD1	CASSYWTGGHEQYF	TGTGCCAGCAGTTACTGGACAGGGGGCCACGAGCAGTACTTC
TRBJ1-1	TRBV18	NA	NA	CASSPQESGTEAFF	TGTGCCAGCTCACCCCAGGAAAGCGGCACTGAAGCTTTCTTT
TRBJ2-3	TRBV28	many	NA	CASSYGSTDTQYF	TGTGCCAGCAGTTACGGGAGTACAGATACGCAGTATTTT
TRBJ1-1	TRBV20-1	many	NA	CSARPFPGVRENTEAFF	TGCAGTGCTAGACCCTTCCCGGGAGTCAGGGAGAACACTGAAGCTTTCTTT
TRBJ1-2	TRBV20-1	many	NA	CSARDKGLYGYTF	TGCAGTGCTAGAGATAAGGGCCTCTATGGCTACACCTTC
TRBJ2-7	TRBV6-5	NA	TRBD2	CASSYLAGASYEQYF	TGTGCCAGCAGTTACCTAGCGGGGGCGAGCTACGAGCAGTACTTC
TRBJ2-1	TRBV5-1	many	TRBD2	CASSFGTSENEQFF	TGCGCCAGCAGCTTCGGGACTAGCGAAAATGAGCAGTTCTTC
TRBJ1-4	TRBV11-2	few	NA	CASSSVGVLFF	TGTGCCAGCAGCTCGGTAGGGGTACTGTTTTTT
TRBJ1-4	TRBV5-1	NA	TRBD1	CASSSGQVDEKLFF	TGCGCCAGCAGCTCCGGACAGGTCGATGAAAAACTGTTTTTT
TRBJ2-4	TRBV19	NA	NA	CASSGREENIQYF	TGTGCCAGTAGTGGCAGGGAGGAAAACATTCAGTACTTC
TRBJ1-6	TRBV20-1	few	TRBD1	CSARETGGSSPLHF	TGCAGTGCTAGAGAAACAGGGGGCAGTTCACCCCTCCACTTT